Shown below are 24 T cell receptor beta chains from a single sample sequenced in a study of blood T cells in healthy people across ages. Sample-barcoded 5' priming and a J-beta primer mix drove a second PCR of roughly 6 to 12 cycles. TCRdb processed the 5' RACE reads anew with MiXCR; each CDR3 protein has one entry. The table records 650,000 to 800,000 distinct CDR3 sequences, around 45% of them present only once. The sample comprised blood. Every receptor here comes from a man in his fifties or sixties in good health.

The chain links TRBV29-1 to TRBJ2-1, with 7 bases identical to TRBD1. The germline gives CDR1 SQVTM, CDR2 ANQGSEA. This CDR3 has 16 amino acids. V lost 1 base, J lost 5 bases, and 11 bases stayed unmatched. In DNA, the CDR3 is TGCAGCGTTGAAGGGGGGACAGTTTATTTTAACAATGAGCAGTTCTTC. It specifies CSVEGGTVYFNNEQFF.

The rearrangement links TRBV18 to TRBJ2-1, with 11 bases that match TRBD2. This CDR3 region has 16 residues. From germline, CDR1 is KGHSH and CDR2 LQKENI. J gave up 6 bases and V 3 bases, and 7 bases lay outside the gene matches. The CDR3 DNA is TGTGCCAGCTCACCCGGAATAGCGGGAGGGGTCAATGAGCAGTTCTTC. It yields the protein CASSPGIAGGVNEQFF.

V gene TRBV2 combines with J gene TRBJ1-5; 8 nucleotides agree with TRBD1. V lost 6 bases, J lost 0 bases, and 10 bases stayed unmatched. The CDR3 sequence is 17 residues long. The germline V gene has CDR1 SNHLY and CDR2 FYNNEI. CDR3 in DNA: TGTGCCAGCAGAAAAGATCAGGGGGCACCTAGCAATCAGCCCCAGCATTTT. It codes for CASRKDQGAPSNQPQHF. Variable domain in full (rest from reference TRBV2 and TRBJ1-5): EPEVTQTPSHQVTQMGQEVILRCVPISNHLYFYWYRQILGQKVEFLVSFYNNEISEKSEIFDDQFSVERPDGSNFTLKIRSTKLEDSAMYFCASRKDQGAPSNQPQHFGDGTRLSIL.

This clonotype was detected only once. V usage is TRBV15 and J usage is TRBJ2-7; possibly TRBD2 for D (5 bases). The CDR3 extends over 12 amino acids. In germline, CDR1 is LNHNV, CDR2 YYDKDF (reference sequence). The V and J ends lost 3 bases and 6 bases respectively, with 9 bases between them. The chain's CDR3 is CATSRDFGEQYF. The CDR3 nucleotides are TGTGCCACCAGCAGGGACTTCGGCGAGCAGTACTTC.

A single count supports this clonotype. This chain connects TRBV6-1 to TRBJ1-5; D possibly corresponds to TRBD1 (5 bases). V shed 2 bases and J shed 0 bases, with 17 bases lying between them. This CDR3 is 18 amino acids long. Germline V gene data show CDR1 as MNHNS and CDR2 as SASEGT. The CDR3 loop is CASSEPLDSAYSNQPQHF. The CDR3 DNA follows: TGTGCCAGCAGTGAACCGCTTGACAGCGCCTATAGCAATCAGCCCCAGCATTTT.

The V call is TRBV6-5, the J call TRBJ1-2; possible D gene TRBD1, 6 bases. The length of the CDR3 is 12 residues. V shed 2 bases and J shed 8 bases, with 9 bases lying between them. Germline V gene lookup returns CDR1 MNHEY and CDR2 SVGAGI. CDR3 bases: TGTGCCAGCAGTTACGGGGGGCTCGGCTACACCTTC. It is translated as CASSYGGLGYTF.

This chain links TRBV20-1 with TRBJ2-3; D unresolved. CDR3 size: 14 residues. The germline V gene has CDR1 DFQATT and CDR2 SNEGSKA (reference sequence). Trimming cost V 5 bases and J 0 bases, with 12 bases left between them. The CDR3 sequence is CSAPGLRSTDTQYF. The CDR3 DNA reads TGCAGTGCTCCCGGGCTACGCAGCACAGATACGCAGTATTTT.

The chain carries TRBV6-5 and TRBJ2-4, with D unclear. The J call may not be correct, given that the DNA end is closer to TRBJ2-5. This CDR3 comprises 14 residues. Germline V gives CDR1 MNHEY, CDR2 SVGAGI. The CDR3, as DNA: TGTGCCAGCAGTCTACAACGGGTTTCTGCGACCCAGTACTTC. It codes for CASSLQRVSATQYF.

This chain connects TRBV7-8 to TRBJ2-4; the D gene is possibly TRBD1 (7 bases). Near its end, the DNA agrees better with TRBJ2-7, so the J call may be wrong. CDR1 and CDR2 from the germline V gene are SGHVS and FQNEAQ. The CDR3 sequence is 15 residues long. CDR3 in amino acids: CASSLALGRGAEQYF. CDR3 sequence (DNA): TGTGCCAGCAGCTTAGCGCTGGGCAGGGGGGCCGAGCAGTACTTC.

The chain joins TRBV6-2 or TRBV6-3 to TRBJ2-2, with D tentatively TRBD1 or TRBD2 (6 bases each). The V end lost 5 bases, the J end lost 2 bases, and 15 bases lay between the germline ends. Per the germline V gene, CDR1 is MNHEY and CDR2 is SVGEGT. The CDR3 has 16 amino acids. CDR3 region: CASSRTGGLNTGELFF. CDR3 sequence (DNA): TGTGCCAGCAGTCGCACTGGGGGGCTTAACACCGGGGAGCTGTTTTTT.

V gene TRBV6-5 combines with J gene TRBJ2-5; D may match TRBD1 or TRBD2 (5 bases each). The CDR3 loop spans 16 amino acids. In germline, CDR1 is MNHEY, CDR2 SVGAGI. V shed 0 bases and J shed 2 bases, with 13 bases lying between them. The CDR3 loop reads CASSYSRGRGQETQYF. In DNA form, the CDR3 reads TGTGCCAGCAGTTACTCGAGGGGCCGGGGACAAGAGACCCAGTACTTC.

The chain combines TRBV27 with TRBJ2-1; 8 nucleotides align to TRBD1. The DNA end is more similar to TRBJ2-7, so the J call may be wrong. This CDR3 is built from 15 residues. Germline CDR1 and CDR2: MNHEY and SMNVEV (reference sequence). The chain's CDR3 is CASNSGTGARDEQYF. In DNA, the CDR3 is TGTGCCAGCAACTCCGGGACAGGTGCTCGGGATGAGCAGTACTTC.

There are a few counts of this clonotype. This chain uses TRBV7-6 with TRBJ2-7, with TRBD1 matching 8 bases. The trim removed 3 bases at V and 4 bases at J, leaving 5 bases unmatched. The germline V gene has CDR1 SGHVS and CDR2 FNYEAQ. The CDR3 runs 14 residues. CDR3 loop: CASSLTGDLYEQYF. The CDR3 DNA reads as TGTGCCAGCAGCTTGACAGGGGACCTTTACGAGCAGTACTTC.

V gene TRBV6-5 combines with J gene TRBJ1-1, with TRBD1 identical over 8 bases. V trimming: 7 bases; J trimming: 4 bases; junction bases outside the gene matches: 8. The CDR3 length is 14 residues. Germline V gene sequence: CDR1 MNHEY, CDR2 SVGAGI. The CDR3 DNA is TGTGCCAGCACCGATTCTACAGGGGGCACTGAAGCTTTCTTT. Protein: CASTDSTGGTEAFF.

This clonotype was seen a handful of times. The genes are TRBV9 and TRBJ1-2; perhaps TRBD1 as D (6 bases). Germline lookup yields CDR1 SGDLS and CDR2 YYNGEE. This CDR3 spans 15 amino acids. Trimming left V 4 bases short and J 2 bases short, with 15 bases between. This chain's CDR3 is CASSPRQAINYGYTF. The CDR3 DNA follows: TGTGCCAGCAGCCCTAGACAGGCTATCAACTATGGCTACACCTTC.

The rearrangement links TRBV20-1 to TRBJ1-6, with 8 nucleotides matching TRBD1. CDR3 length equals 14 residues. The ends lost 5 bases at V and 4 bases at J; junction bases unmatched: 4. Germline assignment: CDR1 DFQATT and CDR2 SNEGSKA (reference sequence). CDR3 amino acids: CSAQGADYNSPLHF. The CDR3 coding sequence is TGCAGTGCTCAGGGGGCAGATTATAATTCACCCCTCCACTTT.

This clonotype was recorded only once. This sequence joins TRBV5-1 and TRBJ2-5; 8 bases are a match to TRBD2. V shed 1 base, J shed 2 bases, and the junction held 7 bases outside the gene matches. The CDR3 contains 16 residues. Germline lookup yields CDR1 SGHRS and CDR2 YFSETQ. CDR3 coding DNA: TGCGCCAGCAGCTTGCGAGCGGGGGCCTCACAAGAGACCCAGTACTTC. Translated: CASSLRAGASQETQYF. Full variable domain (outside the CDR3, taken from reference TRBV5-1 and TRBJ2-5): KAGVTQTPRYLIKTRGQQVTLSCSPISGHRSVSWYQQTPGQGLQFLFEYFSETQRNKGNFPGRFSGRQFSNSRSEMNVSTLELGDSALYLCASSLRAGASQETQYFGPGTRLLVL.

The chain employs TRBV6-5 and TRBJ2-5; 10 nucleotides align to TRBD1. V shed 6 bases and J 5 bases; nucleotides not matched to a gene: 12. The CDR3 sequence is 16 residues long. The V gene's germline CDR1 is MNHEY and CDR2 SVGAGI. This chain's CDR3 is CASRPSPGQGSETQYF. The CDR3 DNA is TGTGCCAGCAGACCTTCACCGGGACAGGGGTCGGAGACCCAGTACTTC.

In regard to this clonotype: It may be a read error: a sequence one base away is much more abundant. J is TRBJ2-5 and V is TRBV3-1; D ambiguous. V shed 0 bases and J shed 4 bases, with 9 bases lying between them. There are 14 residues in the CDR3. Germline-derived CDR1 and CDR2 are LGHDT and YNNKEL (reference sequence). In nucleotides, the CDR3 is TGTGCCAGCAGCCAAGATTGGGGATCAGAGACCCAGTACTTC. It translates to CASSQDWGSETQYF.

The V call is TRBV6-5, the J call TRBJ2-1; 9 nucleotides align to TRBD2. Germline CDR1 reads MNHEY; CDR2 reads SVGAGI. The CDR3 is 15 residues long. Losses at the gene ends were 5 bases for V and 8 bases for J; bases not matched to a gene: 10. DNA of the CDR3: TGTGCCAGCAGTGCGTTGGGACTAGCAGTTGATGAGCAGTTCTTC. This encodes CASSALGLAVDEQFF.

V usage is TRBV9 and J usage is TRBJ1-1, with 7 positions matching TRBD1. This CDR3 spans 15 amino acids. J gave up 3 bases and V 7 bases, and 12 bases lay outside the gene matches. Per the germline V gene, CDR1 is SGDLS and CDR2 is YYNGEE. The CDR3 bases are TGTGCCAGCGGGGAGACAGGGTCGACGGACACTGAAGCTTTCTTT. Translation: CASGETGSTDTEAFF.

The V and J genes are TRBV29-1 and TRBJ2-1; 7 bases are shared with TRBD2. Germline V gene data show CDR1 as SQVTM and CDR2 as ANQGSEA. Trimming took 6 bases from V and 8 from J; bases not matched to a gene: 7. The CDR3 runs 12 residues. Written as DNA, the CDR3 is TGCAGCGTCCGACCCACTAGCGATGAGCAGTTCTTC. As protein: CSVRPTSDEQFF.

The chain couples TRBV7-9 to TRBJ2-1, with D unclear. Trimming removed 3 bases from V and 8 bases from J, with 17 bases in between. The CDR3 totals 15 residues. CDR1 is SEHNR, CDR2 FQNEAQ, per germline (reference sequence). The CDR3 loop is CASSFFPPDPYEQFF. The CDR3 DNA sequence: TGTGCCAGCAGCTTTTTTCCCCCTGACCCATATGAGCAGTTCTTC.

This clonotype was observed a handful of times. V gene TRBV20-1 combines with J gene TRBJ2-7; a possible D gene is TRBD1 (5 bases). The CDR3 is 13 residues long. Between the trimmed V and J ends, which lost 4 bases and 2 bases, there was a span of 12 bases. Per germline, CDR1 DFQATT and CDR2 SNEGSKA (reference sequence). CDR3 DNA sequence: TGCAGTGCTACTCGTGGGGCCCCCTACGAGCAGTACTTC. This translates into CSATRGAPYEQYF.